This is a list of T cell receptor beta chains from one sample in a study of blood T cell repertoires in COVID-19. The method was immunoSEQ multiplex PCR; TCRdb's version includes in-frame clones alone and lacks a portion of them. The data show about 350,000 clones, around nine tenths seen once. Sequencing was done on a sample of peripheral blood. The source is a woman in her sixties or seventies with COVID-19, enrolled during active disease. Each CDR3 is given with its conserved first and last residue.

v_call: TRBV27; cdr3_length: 14; cdr3_aa: CASRQPDFGTPLHF
v_call: TRBV7-2; cdr3_length: 15; cdr3_aa: CASSSTTGTTDTQYF
v_call: TRBV7-3; cdr3_length: 14; cdr3_aa: CASSSLAGVDTQYF
v_call: TRBV9; cdr3_length: 15; cdr3_aa: CASSGPGTGDNEQYF
v_call: TRBV7-2; cdr3_length: 18; cdr3_aa: CASSPQIQSLGFTDTQYF
v_call: TRBV7-2; cdr3_length: 15; cdr3_aa: CASSLETGVNYGYTF
v_call: TRBV28; cdr3_length: 22; cdr3_aa: CASSLFLQGRWEGGYSNQPQHF
v_call: TRBV5-6; cdr3_length: 14; cdr3_aa: CASRGGTYNSPLHF
v_call: TRBV5-4; cdr3_length: 14; cdr3_aa: CASSLDRDRQPQHF
v_call: TRBV7-2; cdr3_length: 16; cdr3_aa: CASSSRTSGVIDTQYF
v_call: TRBV11-2; cdr3_length: 16; cdr3_aa: CASSSLRSSDTGELFF
v_call: TRBV30; cdr3_length: 16; cdr3_aa: CAWVGTGGYSNQPQHF
v_call: TRBV2; cdr3_length: 15; cdr3_aa: CASSEGFAGGQPQHF
v_call: TRBV9; cdr3_length: 14; cdr3_aa: CASSGTPMNTEAFF